This is a list of T cell receptor beta chains from one sample in a study of T cell responses to AZD1222 COVID-19 vaccine. TCRdb's copy holds only in-frame clones and misses some; the assay was immunoSEQ multiplex PCR. The sample holds fewer than 90,000 clones, around 84% seen once. The input for sequencing was peripheral blood, taken 28 days after the second AZD1222 dose. The receptors come from an adult who received the AZD1222 COVID-19 vaccine. Each CDR3 is given with its conserved first and last residue. D genes are given only for firm matches. Clone size is stated in some rows and not others, as once, few, many or a class when expanded.

D | size | J | V | CDR3 | DNA
. | . | TRBJ2-7 | TRBV18 | CASSRGTYEQYF | TGTGCCAGCTCACGCGGAACCTACGAGCAGTACTTC
TRBD1 | . | TRBJ1-2 | TRBV27 | CASSLRQGGNRSGYTF | TGTGCCAGCAGTTTAAGACAGGGAGGCAATAGATCTGGCTACACCTTC
. | . | TRBJ1-6 | TRBV7-9 | CASITVGSPLHF | TGTGCCAGCATCACGGTGGGGTCACCCCTCCACTTT
. | . | TRBJ1-2 | TRBV6-1 | CASSEGSGLYGYTF | TGTGCCAGCAGTGAAGGGAGCGGTCTCTATGGCTACACCTTC
. | . | TRBJ2-3 | TRBV19 | CASSSDRTQGTDTQYF | TGTGCCAGTAGTAGTGACAGAACACAAGGGACAGATACGCAGTATTTT
. | once | TRBJ1-6 | TRBV28 | CASSPGASGSPLHF | TGTGCCAGCAGTCCCGGGGCATCGGGTTCACCCCTCCACTTT
. | medium-sized | TRBJ1-3 | TRBV23-1 | CASSWQRGNTIYF | TGCGCCAGCAGTTGGCAACGGGGAAACACCATATATTTT
. | once | TRBJ1-6 | TRBV4-2 | CASSQEEASPLHF | TGTGCCAGCAGCCAAGAGGAGGCTTCACCCCTCCACTTT
. | . | TRBJ1-6 | TRBV7-8 | CASSRGLRSYNSPLHF | TGTGCCAGCAGCCGAGGACTGAGGTCCTATAATTCACCCCTCCACTTT
TRBD2 | . | TRBJ2-1 | TRBV19 | CASSTRTSQVEQFF | TGTGCCAGTAGTACCCGGACTAGCCAGGTTGAGCAGTTCTTC
. | . | TRBJ1-5 | TRBV5-6 | CASRVAPVREDQPQHF | TGTGCCAGCAGGGTAGCCCCAGTGAGGGAAGATCAGCCCCAGCATTTT
. | . | TRBJ2-1 | TRBV27 | CASSLMGEQFF | TGTGCCAGCAGTTTGATGGGGGAGCAGTTCTTC
. | . | TRBJ1-6 | TRBV7-2 | CASSFRTVNSPLHF | TGTGCCAGCAGCTTTAGGACAGTCAATTCACCCCTCCACTTT
. | . | TRBJ2-2 | TRBV28 | CASSLAGAGTGELFF | TGTGCCAGCAGTTTAGCGGGGGCGGGCACCGGGGAGCTGTTTTTT
. | . | TRBJ1-2 | TRBV10-2 | CASSDPGGRSYTF | TGCGCCAGCAGTGACCCTGGCGGGAGGAGCTACACCTTC
TRBD1 | . | TRBJ1-2 | TRBV6-1 | CASSERAGGNYGYTF | TGTGCCAGCAGTGAACGGGCAGGGGGGAACTATGGCTACACCTTC
. | . | TRBJ2-7 | TRBV11-3 | CASSLERWEQYF | TGTGCCAGCAGCTTAGAGCGGTGGGAGCAGTACTTC
TRBD2 | . | TRBJ2-2 | TRBV19 | CASSRSGGTNTGELFF | TGTGCCAGTAGTAGAAGCGGGGGGACGAACACCGGGGAGCTGTTTTTT
. | . | TRBJ2-7 | TRBV14 | CASSQLPNVEQYF | TGTGCCAGCAGCCAACTACCAAACGTCGAGCAGTACTTC
. | few | TRBJ1-5 | TRBV7-9 | CASSLHGVGQPQHF | TGTGCCAGCAGCTTACATGGGGTAGGTCAGCCCCAGCATTTT
. | . | TRBJ2-1 | TRBV5-1 | CASSDTTGGGQFF | TGCGCCAGCAGCGATACGACAGGAGGAGGGCAGTTCTTC
TRBD1 | . | TRBJ2-4 | TRBV5-4 | CASSDKGQSKNIQYF | TGTGCCAGCAGCGACAAGGGACAGTCCAAAAACATTCAGTACTTC
TRBD2 | . | TRBJ2-1 | TRBV2 | CAATSGGEQFF | TGTGCCGCCACTAGCGGAGGGGAGCAGTTCTTC
. | once | TRBJ1-3 | TRBV28 | CASIGGWNTIYF | TGTGCCAGCATAGGTGGATGGAACACCATATATTTT
. | . | TRBJ2-5 | TRBV5-4 | CASSVGAAGVETQYF | TGTGCCAGCAGCGTGGGGGCCGCGGGAGTGGAGACCCAGTACTTC
. | once | TRBJ1-4 | TRBV12-3/TRBV12-4 | CASSPGLREKLFF | TGTGCCAGCAGTCCAGGGTTGCGGGAAAAACTGTTTTTT
TRBD1 | few | TRBJ2-2 | TRBV27 | CASNWGEGATGELFF | TGTGCCAGCAACTGGGGCGAGGGGGCCACCGGGGAGCTGTTTTTT
. | . | TRBJ2-5 | TRBV5-1 | CASSRSEQETQYF | TGCGCCAGCAGCCGGTCGGAACAAGAGACCCAGTACTTC
. | . | TRBJ1-4 | TRBV18 | CASSPSSGLTNEKLFF | TGTGCCAGCTCACCATCTTCAGGCCTAACTAATGAAAAACTGTTTTTT
. | . | TRBJ1-5 | TRBV6-5 | CASSSLGRQPQHF | TGTGCCAGCAGTTCTCTGGGAAGACAGCCCCAGCATTTT
TRBD1 | . | TRBJ2-7 | TRBV30 | CAWNTLGQGISEQYF | TGTGCCTGGAATACGTTGGGACAGGGGATTTCCGAGCAGTACTTC
. | . | TRBJ1-1 | TRBV3-1/TRBV3-2 | CASSQGPGRSTEAFF | TGTGCCAGCAGCCAGGGTCCTGGGAGGAGCACTGAAGCTTTCTTT
TRBD2 | . | TRBJ2-5 | TRBV7-2 | CASSLAAGGPETQYF | TGTGCCAGCAGCTTAGCGGCGGGGGGGCCGGAGACCCAGTACTTC
. | . | TRBJ1-5 | TRBV7-2 | CASSLRQGHQPQHF | TGTGCCAGCAGCTTACGGCAGGGCCATCAGCCCCAGCATTTT
TRBD1 | once | TRBJ2-2 | TRBV15 | CATSRGDRVTGELFF | TGTGCCACCAGCAGAGGGGACAGGGTCACCGGGGAGCTGTTTTTT
TRBD2 | . | TRBJ2-3 | TRBV5-1 | CASSLGPSGMTDTQYF | TGCGCCAGCAGCTTGGGGCCTAGCGGGATGACAGATACGCAGTATTTT
. | . | TRBJ2-7 | TRBV19 | CASSTTGPITGQYF | TGTGCCAGTAGTACGACCGGGCCTATAACGGGGCAGTACTTC
TRBD1 | . | TRBJ2-3 | TRBV4-3 | CASSQGTGDTDTQYF | TGCGCCAGCAGCCAAGGGACAGGGGACACAGATACGCAGTATTTT
. | . | TRBJ2-5 | TRBV3-1/TRBV3-2 | CASRDPTRQETQYF | TGTGCCAGCAGGGACCCGACTAGACAGGAGACCCAGTACTTC
TRBD1 | once | TRBJ1-6 | TRBV6-5 | CASRGQGYNNSPLHF | TGTGCCAGCAGGGGACAGGGGTATAATAATTCACCCCTCCACTTT
. | . | TRBJ1-3 | TRBV7-9 | CASSLQTEGNTIYF | TGTGCCAGCAGCCTACAGACAGAAGGAAACACCATATATTTT
TRBD1 | once | TRBJ1-1 | TRBV7-6 | CASSFTDRGRTEAFF | TGTGCCAGCAGCTTCACGGACAGGGGAAGGACTGAAGCTTTCTTT
TRBD2 | . | TRBJ2-3 | TRBV6-6 | CASSRLAGDGYYTDTQYF | TGTGCCAGCAGTCGACTAGCGGGCGACGGATATTATACAGATACGCAGTATTTT
. | . | TRBJ2-1 | TRBV5-4 | CASSLVAGSYNEQFF | TGTGCCAGCAGCTTGGTGGCGGGATCCTACAATGAGCAGTTCTTC
. | . | TRBJ2-7 | TRBV3-1/TRBV3-2 | CASSPREPYEQYF | TGTGCCAGCAGTCCTAGGGAACCCTACGAGCAGTACTTC